Listed below are T cell receptor beta chains from one sample, sequenced in a study of siplizumab effects on memory and regulatory T cells. The repertoire was sequenced with immunoSEQ multiplex PCR; TCRdb's copy has only in-frame clones and lacks some. The table lists about 100,000 clones, 94% of them singletons. Sequenced input: Tregs sorted from blood. The receptors were gathered from a human donor in good health. CDR3s leave out the opening cysteine and the closing phenylalanine or tryptophan.

12	TRBV2	TRBJ2-3	ASSGDGATDTQY
13	TRBV4-1	TRBJ2-7	ASSQDGREPYEQY
16	TRBV9	TRBJ2-5	ASSGPGLAGLFQETQY
11	TRBV5-4	TRBJ1-1	ASRDGWNTEAF
9	TRBV20-1	TRBJ2-5	SARSGGTQY
10	TRBV19	TRBJ2-2	ASSIRSGELF
15	TRBV18	TRBJ1-2	ASSPQLGQTGIYGYT
11	TRBV7-3	TRBJ2-5	ASSLTAVETQY
10	TRBV5-1	TRBJ2-1	ASSLTGREQF
13	TRBV5-1	TRBJ2-7	ASSAAAGGRYEQY
13	TRBV5-1	TRBJ2-2	ASSLEGQYTGELF
9	TRBV10-2	TRBJ2-1	ASRRVEEQF
13	TRBV5-1	TRBJ2-7	ASSLRSGSSYEQY
12	TRBV28	TRBJ2-2	ASRRTGDTGELF
12	TRBV19	TRBJ2-5	ASSIVGGQETQY
13	TRBV28	TRBJ1-2	ASSSLGGKNYGYT
12	TRBV27	TRBJ2-2	ASRRAGLTGELF
11	TRBV11-2	TRBJ1-1	ASSLASYTEAF
11	TRBV5-1	TRBJ2-7	ASSREGGHEQY
14	TRBV30	TRBJ2-7	AWSGVRTTHSYEQY
8	TRBV29-1	TRBJ1-1	SVGDRAAF
11	TRBV7-2	TRBJ1-1	ASSLLYGTEAF
12	TRBV27	TRBJ1-1	ASRPRGGSGEAF
13	TRBV18	TRBJ2-7	ASSRSSLTSYEQY
16	TRBV4-1	TRBJ2-4	ASSQEGTTIWGKNIQY
12	TRBV5-1	TRBJ2-5	ASSMDGVQETQY
11	TRBV29-1	TRBJ2-7	SVEGTGPYEQY
12	TRBV19	TRBJ2-7	ATSRYPPSGGQY
13	TRBV5-5	TRBJ1-2	ASNRQGVNHEGYT
13	TRBV5-4	TRBJ2-2	ASSFGVVYTGELF
11	TRBV5-1	TRBJ2-2	ASSLGLYGELF
14	TRBV11-2	TRBJ2-3	ASSKGTSGKADTQY
13	TRBV6-5	TRBJ2-1	ASSYDRFSYNEQF
10	TRBV2	TRBJ2-2	ASSQGSGELF
14	TRBV4-1	TRBJ2-5	ASSQGLADPKETQY
12	TRBV18	TRBJ2-5	ASSPSQGSETQY
13	TRBV9	TRBJ1-4	ASSVAGGAYEKLF
10	TRBV18	TRBJ1-1	ASSLEGLRTF
12	TRBV10-3	TRBJ2-3	ATRGRGATDTQY
16	TRBV5-8	TRBJ1-4	ASSLQFRGHATNEKLF
13	TRBV7-3	TRBJ1-2	ASSLASTGGYGYT
13	TRBV5-8	TRBJ1-2	ASSIPRQINYGYT
12	TRBV27	TRBJ2-7	ASSKLAGDGEQY
16	TRBV27	TRBJ2-1	ASRGGVDLRRTINEQF
13	TRBV25-1	TRBJ2-5	ASSGGPVPFLAQY
13	TRBV5-1	TRBJ2-5	ASSLADLLQETQY
12	TRBV6-5	TRBJ1-2	ASINRGGYYGYT
14	TRBV5-1	TRBJ2-1	ASSLLQGAGYNEQF
15	TRBV7-6	TRBJ1-1	ASSLVGPVLMNTEAF